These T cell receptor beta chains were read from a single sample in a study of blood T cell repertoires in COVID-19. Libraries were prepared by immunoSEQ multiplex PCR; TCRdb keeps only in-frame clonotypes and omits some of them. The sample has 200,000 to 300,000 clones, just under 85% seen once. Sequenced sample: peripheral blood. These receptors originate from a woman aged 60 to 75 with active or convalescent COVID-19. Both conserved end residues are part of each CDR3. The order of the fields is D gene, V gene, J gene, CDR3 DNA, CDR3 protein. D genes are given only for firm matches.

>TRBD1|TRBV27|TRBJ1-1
TGTGCCAGCAGTAAAGGGACAGGGGGGAATGGGAACACTGAAGCTTTCTTT
CASSKGTGGNGNTEAFF
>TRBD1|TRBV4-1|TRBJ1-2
TGCGCCAGCAGCCCTGACCCAGGGGGACTCAGACTATATCCCTACTATGGCTACACCTTC
CASSPDPGGLRLYPYYGYTF
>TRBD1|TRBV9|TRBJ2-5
TGTGCCAGCAGCGAGGGACAGGGCCAAGAGACCCAGTACTTC
CASSEGQGQETQYF
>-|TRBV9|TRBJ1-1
TGTGCCAGCAGCGTAGGGCTGTTGACTGAAGCTTTCTTT
CASSVGLLTEAFF
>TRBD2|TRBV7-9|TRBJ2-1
TGTGCCAGCAGCTTAGAGGGCGGGGGACTAAACTACAATGAGCAGTTCTTC
CASSLEGGGLNYNEQFF
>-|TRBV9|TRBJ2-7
TGTGCCAGCAGCCCTCGCGCGCGGAGCTCCTACGAGCAGTACTTC
CASSPRARSSYEQYF
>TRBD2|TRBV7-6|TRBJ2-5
TGTGCCAGCAGCCCCGGTGCGGAATTGGCGGGGGGGCTCGGGGAGACCCAGTACTTC
CASSPGAELAGGLGETQYF
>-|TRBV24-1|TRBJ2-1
TGTGCCACCAGTGATTTGGTAGAGGGAGGTAATAATCAGTTCTTC
CATSDLVEGGNNQFF
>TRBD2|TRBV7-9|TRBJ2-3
TGTGCCAGCAGCGTCCCCGGGACTAGCGGGGGGGAAGCCACAGATACGCAGTATTTT
CASSVPGTSGGEATDTQYF
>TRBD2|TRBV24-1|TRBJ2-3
TGTGCCACCAGTCTACAGCGGGAGGGTGGCACAGATACGCAGTATTTT
CATSLQREGGTDTQYF
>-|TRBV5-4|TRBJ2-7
TGTGCCAGCAGCTTGGGGCGGGGCGAGCAGTACTTC
CASSLGRGEQYF
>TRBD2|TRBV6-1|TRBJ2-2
TGTGCCAGCAGTGAATTTTTGGGAGGGGACACCGGGGAGCTGTTTTTT
CASSEFLGGDTGELFF
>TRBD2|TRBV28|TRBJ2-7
TGTGCCAGCAGTCCTAGCGGGCAGTACGAGCAGTACTTC
CASSPSGQYEQYF
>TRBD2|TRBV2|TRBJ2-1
TGTGCCAGCAGTGCACTAGCGCGTTCCAATGAGCAGTTCTTC
CASSALARSNEQFF
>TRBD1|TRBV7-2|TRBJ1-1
TGTGCCAGCAGCTTAGTACAGGGGGCGTCTGGGGAAGCTTTCTTT
CASSLVQGASGEAFF
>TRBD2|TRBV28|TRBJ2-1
TGTGCCAGCAGGACTAGCGGGGGGCGACGCGATGAGCAGTTCTTC
CASRTSGGRRDEQFF
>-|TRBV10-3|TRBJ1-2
TGTGCCACCGTTTCGGGACTGACGAGCTATGGCTACACCTTC
CATVSGLTSYGYTF
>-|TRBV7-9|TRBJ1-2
TGTGCCAGCAGACAGCCCCGGGGTGGCTACACCTTC
CASRQPRGGYTF
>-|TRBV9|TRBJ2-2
TGTGCCAGCAGCGTAAATAGAAACACCGGGGAGCTGTTTTTT
CASSVNRNTGELFF
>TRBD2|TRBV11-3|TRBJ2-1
TGTGCCAGCAGCGCGGGACTAGCGGGATTCAATGAGCAGTTCTTC
CASSAGLAGFNEQFF
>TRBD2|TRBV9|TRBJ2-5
TGTGCCAGCAGCGTACGCGGGAGCAGGGAAGAGACCCAGTACTTC
CASSVRGSREETQYF